This TCR beta chain derives from a study of T cell clones after liver transplantation. Across the study: TCRbeta sequencing after a pre-transplant mixed lymphocyte reaction identified graft-donor-reactive clones, later tracked in post-transplant blood. Tolerance: complete withdrawal held at least one year, liver enzymes staying within twice normal.

The CDR3 covers 15 residues. Germline lookup yields CDR1 SGHTS and CDR2 YDEGEE. V lost 4 bases and J lost 3; bases outside the gene matches: 6. Sequencing used immunoSEQ multiplex PCR; TCRdb keeps in-frame clones, though not all of them. The sample contains 68,000 or so clones, around 93% of which appear only once. This clone was counted once. The V and J genes are TRBV5-8 and TRBJ2-2; 7 bases are a match to TRBD1. Material: CD4+ T cells from blood, obtained less than 28 months after liver transplant. The receptor comes from a human patient who received a liver transplant. These T cells may partly come from the graft donor. This chain's CDR3 is CASSQGQTYTGELFF. CDR3 DNA: TGTGCCAGCAGCCAGGGACAGACCTACACCGGGGAGCTGTTTTTT.